The 21 T cell receptor beta chains below all came from one sample that was sequenced in a study of blood T cell repertoires in COVID-19. Clones were sequenced by immunoSEQ multiplex PCR, and TCRdb holds only the in-frame ones, with some missing. The sample has more than 45,000 clones; 90% are singletons. The sequencing input was peripheral blood. Receptors originate from a man aged 65 to 79 with acute or convalescent COVID-19.

The chain recombines TRBV11-2 with TRBJ2-7; the D gene is possibly TRBD1 (6 bases). V was shortened by 6 bases and J by 2 bases, with 20 bases between the two germline ends. Germline V gene sequence: CDR1 SGHAT, CDR2 FQNNGV. This CDR3 comprises 16 residues. CDR3: CASSRGQSNFPYEQYF. CDR3 nucleotide sequence: TGTGCCAGCAGTCGCGGACAGTCGAACTTCCCCTACGAGCAGTACTTC.

The chain combines TRBV30 with TRBJ2-3; D is unresolved. Germline assignment: CDR1 GTSNPN and CDR2 SVGIG (reference sequence). The CDR3 extends over 12 amino acids. V dropped 3 bases and J dropped 1 base, with 5 bases sitting between them. The CDR3 DNA follows: TGTGCCTGGAGCCCGGGCACAGATACGCAGTATTTT. Translation: CAWSPGTDTQYF.

The chain joins TRBV4-3 to TRBJ2-4, with D possibly being TRBD1 (5 bases). Germline values: CDR1 LGHNA, CDR2 YSLEER. V was pared by 6 bases and J by 6 bases, with 15 bases between. The CDR3 runs to 14 residues. The CDR3 region is CASSLQGSGNIQYF. The DNA of the CDR3 is TGCGCCAGCAGTCTGCAGGGTTCTGGAAACATTCAGTACTTC.

This chain links TRBV4-3 with TRBJ1-1; D call uncertain. Deletions cut 4 bases from V and 6 bases from J, with 9 bases between. CDR1 is LGHNA and CDR2 is YSLEER in the germline V gene. The CDR3 length is 12 residues. The CDR3 sequence is CASSLGGSEAFF. The DNA of the CDR3 is TGCGCCAGCAGCCTAGGAGGGTCTGAAGCTTTCTTT.

This clone was seen just once. This chain connects TRBV14 to TRBJ2-1; D is perhaps TRBD1 (6 bases). This CDR3 is built from 16 residues. V dropped 4 bases and J dropped 1 base, with 14 bases sitting between them. Per germline, CDR1 SGHDN and CDR2 FVKESK. CDR3 in DNA: TGTGCCAGCAGCCCTCTATGGGGGCCGTCCTACAATGAGCAGTTCTTC. This encodes CASSPLWGPSYNEQFF.

This clone was found a few times. This chain connects TRBV7-9 to TRBJ2-7; 8 nucleotides line up with TRBD1. The ends lost 5 bases at V and 0 bases at J; junction bases unmatched: 6. This CDR3 comprises 15 residues. CDR1 and CDR2 from the germline V gene are SEHNR and FQNEAQ (reference sequence). The CDR3 protein is CASSEGQASSYEQYF. The CDR3 coding sequence is TGTGCCAGCAGCGAGGGACAGGCAAGCTCCTACGAGCAGTACTTC.

This chain uses TRBV3-1 (or the pseudogene TRBV3-2) with TRBJ1-1; TRBD1 agrees at 7 bases. Germline loops: CDR1 LGHDT, CDR2 YNNKEL (reference sequence). V shed 4 bases and J 3 bases; nucleotides not matched to a gene: 8. This CDR3 spans 15 amino acids. The CDR3 coding sequence is TGTGCCAGCAGCCTTGGACAGGATCGACACACTGAAGCTTTCTTT. Its translation: CASSLGQDRHTEAFF.

This chain joins TRBV18 and TRBJ1-4, with a possible D match to TRBD1 (5 bases). This CDR3 region has 13 residues. The germline gives CDR1 KGHSH, CDR2 LQKENI. V shed 4 bases and J shed 8 bases, with 11 bases lying between them. This chain's CDR3 is CASSQGYQEKLFF. The CDR3, as DNA: TGTGCCAGCTCACAGGGGTATCAGGAAAAACTGTTTTTT. Using reference TRBV18 and TRBJ1-4 for the parts outside the CDR3, the full variable domain is NAGVMQNPRHLVRRRGQEARLRCSPMKGHSHVYWYRQLPEEGLKFMVYLQKENIIDESGMPKERFSAEFPKEGPSILRIQQVVRGDSAAYFCASSQGYQEKLFFGSGTQLSVL.

The sample holds a few counts of this clone. The V call is TRBV6-2 or TRBV6-3, the J call TRBJ2-7; possibly TRBD1 for D (5 bases). Germline V CDR1 and CDR2: MNHEY, SVGEGT. Trimming removed 0 bases from V and 1 base from J, with 7 bases in between. CDR3 size: 14 residues. The DNA for the CDR3 is TGTGCCAGCAGTTACTCGGCAGGGTCCTACGAGCAGTACTTC. This codes for CASSYSAGSYEQYF.

This clone was detected only once. The chain recombines TRBV2 with TRBJ2-5, with TRBD1 matching over 8 bases. This CDR3 has 15 residues. V lost 4 bases to trimming and J lost 2 bases; unmatched junction nucleotides: 6. Germline V gene sequence: CDR1 SNHLY, CDR2 FYNNEI. CDR3 DNA sequence: TGTGCCAGCAGTGGTCAGGGGGCGCGACAAGAGACCCAGTACTTC. Translation: CASSGQGARQETQYF.

The gene calls are TRBV19 and TRBJ2-2, with 9 bases fitting TRBD1. Germline V gene lookup returns CDR1 LNHDA and CDR2 SQIVND (reference sequence). The length of the CDR3 is 15 residues. Losses at the gene ends were 8 bases for V and 1 base for J; bases not matched to a gene: 5. DNA for the CDR3: TGTGCCAGTCGAAAGGGACAGGGGAACACCGGGGAGCTGTTTTTT. Translated, it gives CASRKGQGNTGELFF. The variable domain in full, with the rest retrieved from reference TRBV19 and TRBJ2-2, is DGGITQSPKYLFRKEGQNVTLSCEQNLNHDAMYWYRQDPGQGLRLIYYSQIVNDFQKGDIAEGYSVSREKKESFPLTVTSAQKNPTAFYLCASRKGQGNTGELFFGEGSRLTVL.

The genes are TRBV15 and TRBJ1-1, with TRBD1 as a possible D gene (5 bases). The CDR3 length is 14 residues. The V and J ends lost 5 bases and 5 bases respectively, with 15 bases between them. The germline V gene encodes CDR1 LNHNV and CDR2 YYDKDF (reference sequence). The CDR3 reads CATSFPGGGTEAFF. The CDR3 DNA reads TGTGCCACCAGCTTCCCCGGGGGGGGAACTGAAGCTTTCTTT. Together with reference TRBV15 and TRBJ1-1, the CDR3 gives the full variable domain: DAMVIQNPRYQVTQFGKPVTLSCSQTLNHNVMYWYQQKSSQAPKLLFHYYDKDFNNEADTPDNFQSRRPNTSFCFLDIRSPGLGDTAMYLCATSFPGGGTEAFFGQGTRLTVV.

The genes are TRBV5-4 and TRBJ1-2, with 7 bases identical to TRBD1. CDR1 and CDR2 (germline): SGHNT, YYREEE (reference sequence). The CDR3 spans 15 residues. V was pared by 5 bases and J by 0 bases, with 7 bases of the junction left unmatched. The CDR3 reads CASRSGTETNYGYTF. In DNA form, the CDR3 reads TGTGCCAGCAGGTCAGGGACAGAGACTAACTATGGCTACACCTTC.

This clone was counted a single time. CDR3 in DNA: TGTGCCTGGAAAGGGGACAGGAGACGCGACGAGCAGTACTTC. Amino acids: CAWKGDRRRDEQYF. The chain carries TRBV30 and TRBJ2-7, with TRBD1 matching over 8 bases. Germline V gene data show CDR1 as GTSNPN and CDR2 as SVGIG (reference sequence). The trim removed 4 bases at V and 5 bases at J, leaving 10 bases unmatched. The CDR3 extends over 14 amino acids.

The gene calls are TRBV6-5 and TRBJ1-2; possible D gene TRBD1, 5 bases. Germline assignment: CDR1 MNHEY and CDR2 SVGAGI. The V and J ends lost 6 bases and 3 bases respectively, with 17 bases between them. This CDR3 is 15 amino acids long. As DNA, the CDR3 is TGTGCCAGCAGAACATATGGGCAGGGTCACTATGGCTACACCTTC. It specifies CASRTYGQGHYGYTF.

This chain uses TRBV21-1 with TRBJ2-6; the table's D call of TRBD2 was not tested on the DNA. TRBV21-1 is flagged as a pseudogene. The CDR3 is 17 residues long. The CDR3: CASSKASGKGGANVLTF. The DNA of the CDR3 is TGTGCCAGCAGCAAAGCCTCCGGGAAGGGAGGGGCCAACGTCCTGACTTTC.

The chain is built from TRBV14 and TRBJ1-6; D gene uncertain. Germline loops: CDR1 SGHDN, CDR2 FVKESK. The CDR3 runs to 20 residues. V dropped 0 bases and J dropped 7 bases, with 25 bases sitting between them. The CDR3: CASSQDKPKVSGTGNSPLHF. CDR3 nucleotide sequence: TGTGCCAGCAGCCAAGATAAGCCCAAGGTTTCGGGCACGGGGAATTCACCCCTCCACTTT.

This chain uses TRBV5-1 with TRBJ1-1, with D perhaps TRBD1 (5 bases). V lost 0 bases and J lost 2, with 8 bases in between. In germline, CDR1 is SGHRS, CDR2 YFSETQ. The CDR3 sequence is 14 residues long. In nucleotides, the CDR3 is TGCGCCAGCAGCTTGGTGGGGGGTAACACTGAAGCTTTCTTT. As protein: CASSLVGGNTEAFF.

This chain uses TRBV7-8 with TRBJ1-4; perhaps TRBD1 as D (5 bases). Germline V lookup: CDR1 SGHVS, CDR2 FQNEAQ. V shed 1 base and J shed 7 bases, with 10 bases lying between them. CDR3 size: 14 residues. For the CDR3, the DNA is TGTGCCAGCAGCTTAGGGCAGGGTAGTGAAAAACTGTTTTTT. This translates into CASSLGQGSEKLFF.

This rearrangement joins TRBV18 to TRBJ1-5; 11 positions match TRBD1. CDR3 length equals 19 residues. Germline trimming cut 0 bases from V and 9 bases from J; bases unmatched to any gene: 16. CDR1 and CDR2 from the germline V gene are KGHSH and LQKENI. CDR3 protein: CASSPPSGLGQGARWPQHF. The CDR3 nucleotides are TGTGCCAGCTCACCACCGTCTGGATTAGGACAGGGGGCTCGATGGCCCCAGCATTTT.

The chain links TRBV5-1 to TRBJ2-5, with D uncertain. Trimming cost V 3 bases and J 1 base, with 4 bases left between them. CDR1 is SGHRS and CDR2 is YFSETQ in the germline V gene. There are 12 residues in the CDR3. The CDR3 region is CASSSSQETQYF. DNA of the CDR3: TGCGCCAGCAGCTCCAGCCAAGAGACCCAGTACTTC.